The 29 T cell receptor beta chains listed next were all sequenced from one sample in a study of blood T cells in healthy people across ages. Primed by a sample-barcoded 5' primer and a J-beta primer mix, a second PCR proceeded for roughly 6 to 12 cycles. TCRdb recomputed calls from the 5' RACE reads with MiXCR, one row per CDR3 protein. This table holds over 600,000 distinct CDR3 sequences, approximately 40% found once. Sequences were obtained from blood. The receptors stem from a man aged 80 or over in good health.

This clonotype has more than one count but fewer than ten. The chain employs TRBV27 and TRBJ2-7; D is uncertain. CDR1 MNHEY and CDR2 SMNVEV come from the germline V gene (reference sequence). The CDR3 has 16 amino acids. The V and J ends lost 5 bases and 2 bases respectively, with 19 bases between them. CDR3 DNA sequence: TGTGCCAGCAGTATAAACACGAAGACTTCGGCCTACGAGCAGTACTTC. This gives the protein CASSINTKTSAYEQYF.

The chain links TRBV27 to TRBJ2-3, with 9 bases that match TRBD2. J lost 2 bases, V lost 2 bases, and 14 bases had no gene match. CDR1 MNHEY and CDR2 SMNVEV come from the germline V gene (reference sequence). The CDR3 is 19 residues long. The CDR3: CASSLKPYPVAGVTDTQYF. CDR3 bases: TGTGCCAGCAGTTTAAAGCCATATCCAGTAGCGGGAGTCACAGATACGCAGTATTTT.

V usage is TRBV27 and J usage is TRBJ2-3, with 9 nucleotides matching TRBD1. V lost 5 bases to trimming and J lost 8 bases; unmatched junction nucleotides: 8. The CDR3 has 14 residues. The germline gives CDR1 MNHEY, CDR2 SMNVEV (reference sequence). Written as DNA, the CDR3 is TGTGCCAGCAGTCAAGGACAGGGGTGGTCTACGCAGTATTTT. Encoded protein: CASSQGQGWSTQYF.

The J gene is TRBJ1-1, the V gene TRBV7-2; D is possibly TRBD1 (5 bases). The CDR3 loop spans 15 amino acids. Germline V CDR1 and CDR2: SGHTA, FQGNSA. The ends were cut back, 2 bases at V and 1 base at J, with 11 bases in the middle. CDR3 residues: CASSLSPGQNTEAFF. CDR3 sequence (DNA): TGTGCCAGCAGCTTAAGTCCGGGGCAGAACACTGAAGCTTTCTTT.

The sample holds a few counts of this clonotype. The chain is built from TRBV7-9 and TRBJ1-4, with 7 bases identical to TRBD1. This CDR3 region has 15 residues. The V gene's germline CDR1 is SEHNR and CDR2 FQNEAQ (reference sequence). V was pared by 6 bases and J by 0 bases, with 4 bases of the junction left unmatched. CDR3 amino acids: CASRRDRATNEKLFF. The CDR3 nucleotides are TGTGCCAGCAGACGCGACAGGGCAACTAATGAAAAACTGTTTTTT.

This chain connects TRBV7-2 to TRBJ2-7; a possible D gene is TRBD2 (5 bases). The CDR3 runs to 14 residues. Trimming cost V 1 base and J 2 bases, with 9 bases left between them. Germline CDR1 SGHTA, CDR2 FQGNSA. The CDR3 DNA follows: TGTGCCAGCAGCTTAGAGCTAGCTACCTACGAGCAGTACTTC. Translation: CASSLELATYEQYF.

This sequence joins TRBV11-1 and TRBJ2-3; 7 bases match TRBD1. Germline assignment: CDR1 SGHAT and CDR2 FQDESV (reference sequence). The CDR3 runs 19 residues. Unmatched junction bases numbered 25, after V lost 5 bases and J lost 8 bases. CDR3 residues: CASSPPWGQTKIGLITQYF. The CDR3 DNA reads as TGTGCCAGCAGCCCGCCCTGGGGACAGACAAAAATCGGCTTGATTACGCAGTATTTT.

This rearrangement joins TRBV4-3 to TRBJ2-3; 9 positions agree with TRBD2. The CDR3 totals 18 residues. Germline CDR1 LGHNA, CDR2 YSLEER. After removal of 0 bases from V and 3 bases from J, the junction contained 10 bases not matched to a gene. CDR3 bases: TGCGCCAGCAGCCAAGACTATGGGCGGGGGGGGATGACAGATACGCAGTATTTT. Protein sequence: CASSQDYGRGGMTDTQYF.

This clonotype was found a few times. The chain combines TRBV6-5 with TRBJ2-7; D unresolved. The CDR3 sequence is 15 residues long. Deletions cut 2 bases from V and 6 bases from J, with 17 bases between. Germline lookup yields CDR1 MNHEY and CDR2 SVGAGI. CDR3 protein: CASSYQRTSKGEQYF. The CDR3, as DNA: TGTGCCAGCAGTTACCAAAGAACCTCCAAGGGCGAGCAGTACTTC.

The V call is TRBV20-1, the J call TRBJ2-1, with D perhaps TRBD2 (5 bases). The J call could be wrong; TRBJ2-7 is a better fit for the DNA end. The CDR3 totals 11 residues. In germline, CDR1 is DFQATT, CDR2 SNEGSKA (reference sequence). The chain's CDR3 is CSAGLGDEQYF. The CDR3, as DNA: TGCAGTGCCGGACTTGGCGATGAGCAGTACTTC.

This rearrangement joins TRBV12-3 or TRBV12-4 to TRBJ2-5; 9 bases align to TRBD2. The CDR3 is made up of 15 amino acids. V shed 2 bases and J 3 bases; nucleotides not matched to a gene: 4. The CDR3: CASSLRRTSEETQYF. The DNA of the CDR3 is TGTGCCAGCAGTTTACGGCGGACTAGCGAAGAGACCCAGTACTTC.

The rearrangement uses TRBV12-3 or TRBV12-4 and TRBJ1-2, with D possibly TRBD1 on 6 matching bases. Trimming pared 6 bases from V and 4 bases from J, leaving 24 bases between. This CDR3 contains 17 residues. This chain's CDR3 is CASRSPGQTGWGYGYTF. CDR3 DNA sequence: TGTGCCAGCAGGTCCCCGGGGCAAACAGGGTGGGGCTATGGCTACACCTTC.

This clonotype came up many times. The gene calls are TRBV10-3 and TRBJ2-5; tentatively, D is TRBD1 (5 bases). Trimming pared 3 bases from V and 5 bases from J, leaving 7 bases between. Per germline, CDR1 ENHRY and CDR2 SYGVKD. This CDR3 has 12 residues. The chain's CDR3 is CAISDKGETQYF. The CDR3 region has the DNA TGTGCCATCAGTGATAAGGGGGAGACCCAGTACTTC.

The CDR3 is CASTPSPGSFSSYNSPLHF. CDR3 coding DNA: TGTGCCAGCACCCCTTCCCCGGGCAGCTTCAGCTCCTATAATTCACCCCTCCACTTT. V usage is TRBV27 and J usage is TRBJ1-6; no firm D call. The CDR3 is made up of 19 amino acids. The germline gives CDR1 MNHEY, CDR2 SMNVEV (reference sequence). Trimming took 7 bases from V and 0 from J, leaving 22 bases between them.

V is TRBV29-1 and J is TRBJ2-6; tentatively, D is TRBD2 (6 bases). The CDR3 contains 17 residues. Per the germline V gene, CDR1 is SQVTM and CDR2 is ANQGSEA. Trimming pared 3 bases from V and 0 bases from J, leaving 15 bases between. CDR3 coding DNA: TGCAGCGTTGAGGTCGTGGCGGACTACTCTGGGGCCAACGTCCTGACTTTC. Residues: CSVEVVADYSGANVLTF.

This sequence joins TRBV18 and TRBJ2-7, with 7 bases identical to TRBD1. Germline values: CDR1 KGHSH, CDR2 LQKENI. The CDR3 sequence is 18 residues long. V gave up 4 bases and J gave up 0 bases; unmatched junction bases: 15. The CDR3 region has the DNA TGTGCCAGCTCACTCCTTCCCCTGACAGGGACCAACTCCTACGAGCAGTACTTC. This translates into CASSLLPLTGTNSYEQYF.

This chain links TRBV7-6 with TRBJ2-3, with D unclear. Germline lookup yields CDR1 SGHVS and CDR2 FNYEAQ. The CDR3 loop spans 14 amino acids. V gave up 5 bases and J gave up 1 base, with 10 bases separating them. Written as DNA, the CDR3 is TGTGCCAGCAGCACACGAAGTGGCACAGATACGCAGTATTTT. Translation: CASSTRSGTDTQYF.

V is TRBV6-5 and J is TRBJ2-1; possible D gene TRBD1, 5 bases. The germline CDR1 and CDR2 sequences are MNHEY and SVGAGI. V lost 3 bases to trimming and J lost 6 bases, with 12 bases between them. The CDR3 is 14 residues long. The CDR3 nucleotides read TGTGCCAGCAGTTATATGGGTCAGGGCAATGAGCAGTTCTTC. Translating it yields CASSYMGQGNEQFF.

This clonotype was observed a few times. CDR3 region: CATVKGARTPNTEAFF. CDR3 DNA sequence: TGTGCCACCGTTAAGGGGGCGAGGACGCCAAACACTGAAGCTTTCTTT. This chain joins TRBV14 and TRBJ1-1, with 7 bases lining up with TRBD1. CDR1 SGHDN and CDR2 FVKESK come from the germline V gene. V dropped 10 bases and J dropped 2; count of bases not matched to a gene: 16. The CDR3 loop spans 16 amino acids. The variable domain in full, with the rest retrieved from reference TRBV14 and TRBJ1-1, is EAGVTQFPSHSVIEKGQTVTLRCDPISGHDNLYWYRRVMGKEIKFLLHFVKESKQDESGMPNNRFLAERTGGTYSTLKVQPAELEDSGVYFCATVKGARTPNTEAFFGQGTRLTVV.

The rearrangement uses TRBV3-1 and TRBJ2-1; 9 bases align to TRBD1. Germline assignment: CDR1 LGHDT and CDR2 YNNKEL (reference sequence). The CDR3 is 16 residues long. V lost 1 base to trimming and J lost 12 bases; unmatched junction nucleotides: 13. This CDR3 reads CASSQVAGQGTRVQFF. The CDR3 coding sequence is TGTGCCAGCAGCCAAGTCGCGGGACAGGGTACGCGGGTGCAGTTCTTC.

The J gene is TRBJ2-5, the V gene TRBV28, with TRBD1 matching over 11 bases. CDR3 size: 15 residues. J was trimmed by 13 bases and V by 5 bases; bases with no gene match: 15. CDR1 is MDHEN and CDR2 is SYDVKM in the germline V gene. The CDR3 bases are TGTGCCAGCAGTGTGCCAGGACAGGGGGCTCTGGAGCGGTACTTC. Encoded protein: CASSVPGQGALERYF.

V is TRBV2 and J is TRBJ2-1; TRBD1 aligns across 8 bases. Trimming cost V 6 bases and J 0 bases; bases outside gene matches: 13. The germline CDR1 and CDR2 sequences are SNHLY and FYNNEI. This CDR3 has 18 amino acids. CDR3 DNA sequence: TGTGCCAGCAGACTAGGGAGGACAGGGTCGAGCTCCTACAATGAGCAGTTCTTC. It yields the protein CASRLGRTGSSSYNEQFF.

The gene calls are TRBV6-2 or TRBV6-3 and TRBJ2-1; D is undetermined. The CDR3 is 14 amino acids. The V and J ends lost 6 bases and 10 bases respectively, with 19 bases between them. CDR1 and CDR2 from the germline V gene are MNHEY and SVGEGT. The CDR3 region is CASSLRPSSYEQFF. CDR3 DNA: TGTGCCAGCAGCCTGAGACCCTCTTCCTACGAGCAGTTCTTC.

This clonotype was seen more than once but under ten times. The chain couples TRBV9 to TRBJ2-7; D is tentatively TRBD1 or TRBD2 (5 bases each). Trimming removed 0 bases at V and 9 bases at J, with 13 bases between. This CDR3 comprises 13 residues. Germline V CDR1 and CDR2: SGDLS, YYNGEE. The CDR3 DNA sequence: TGTGCCAGCAGCGTAGCTACAAGGGACGGGCAGTACTTC. Protein sequence: CASSVATRDGQYF.

Turning to this clonotype: The CDR3 ends on some other residue instead of the conserved phenylalanine or tryptophan, so this is likely a read error. In DNA, the CDR3 is TGTGCCAGCAGCGTAGACCCCACAGGGGACAAAAACATTCAGTACCTC. Translation gives CASSVDPTGDKNIQYL. The rearrangement links TRBV9 to TRBJ2-4; 7 bases fit TRBD1. The germline V gene encodes CDR1 SGDLS and CDR2 YYNGEE. V shed 0 bases and J 3 bases; nucleotides not matched to a gene: 6. This CDR3 contains 16 residues.

V usage is TRBV11-2 and J usage is TRBJ2-3, with 15 bases matching TRBD2. Germline CDR1 SGHAT, CDR2 FQNNGV. This CDR3 has 17 residues. Trimming at V came to 5 bases and at J to 2 bases, leaving 5 bases not matched to a gene. CDR3 nucleotide sequence: TGTGCCAGCAGCAAGTGGACTAGCGGGGGGGCCACAGATACGCAGTATTTT. This encodes CASSKWTSGGATDTQYF. Full variable domain (remainder filled in from reference TRBV11-2 and TRBJ2-3): EAGVAQSPRYKIIEKRQSVAFWCNPISGHATLYWYQQILGQGPKLLIQFQNNGVVDDSQLPKDRFSAERLKGVDSTLKIQPAKLEDSAVYLCASSKWTSGGATDTQYFGPGTRLTVL.

The CDR3 loop reads CASRDTGIKTDTQYF. The CDR3 region has the DNA TGTGCCAGCAGGGACACAGGGATCAAAACAGATACGCAGTATTTT. The V call is TRBV7-9, the J call TRBJ2-3, with a weak D call TRBD1 (6 bases). The CDR3 is 15 amino acids. Trimming took 6 bases from V and 3 from J, leaving 16 bases between them. Germline-derived CDR1 and CDR2 are SEHNR and FQNEAQ (reference sequence).

In this sample, this clonotype turned up a few times. The chain is built from TRBV10-3 and TRBJ1-1; 7 nucleotides line up with TRBD1. CDR1 and CDR2 (germline): ENHRY, SYGVKD. This CDR3 contains 14 residues. Trimming cost V 11 bases and J 0 bases; bases outside gene matches: 9. The DNA of the CDR3 is TGTGCCGCCCAAGGGGGCAGCATGAACACTGAAGCTTTCTTT. This translates into CAAQGGSMNTEAFF.

About this clonotype: Just one base apart from a much larger clone, this may be a read error. The genes are TRBV7-8 and TRBJ2-1; perhaps TRBD1 as D (5 bases). Germline CDR1 SGHVS, CDR2 FQNEAQ. V was cut by 0 bases and J by 13 bases, with 13 bases left in between. The CDR3 consists of 13 residues. CDR3 sequence (DNA): TGTGCCAGCAGCTTAGCGGGGCGCCCGACCCAGTTCTTC. This encodes CASSLAGRPTQFF.